This T cell receptor beta chain was found in a study of cytomegalovirus exposure and HLA in healthy donors. General study findings and limits: An observed cluster of highly shared sequence variants was recorded as a likely sequencing artifact. Roughly even sequencing depth across donors was the assumption behind the presence/absence analyses. Beyond CMV serostatus, there was no information to go on about immune exposure. Productive status was seen about 90% or about 30% of the time for most TCR beta V segments in an earlier analysis.

PCR used 60 Vbeta primers and 13 Jbeta primers. Assay used: immunoSEQ multiplex PCR; TCRdb lists only in-frame clones, some missing. The sample holds approximately 84,000 clones, more than 70% seen once. Comment on this clone: What it recognizes is unknown.

Material: PBMCs. The receptor was isolated from a male donor in good health and CMV-seropositive.

Written as DNA, the CDR3 is TGTGCCAGCAGCCAAGCAGGGGGCAATGAGCAGTTCTTC. The encoded protein is CASSQAGGNEQFF. The chain recombines TRBV7-3 with TRBJ2-1; TRBD1 matches 7 bases. The CDR3 consists of 13 residues. V lost 5 bases, J lost 6 bases, and 4 bases stayed unmatched. Looked up from germline, CDR1 is SGHTA and CDR2 is FQGTGA.